Listed here are 11 T cell receptor beta chains from one sample, sequenced in a study of blood T cell repertoires in COVID-19. Sequencing used immunoSEQ multiplex PCR; TCRdb keeps in-frame clones, though not all of them. The sample records about 280,000 clones, 88% being singletons. Sample: PBMCs or T cells enriched from blood (not recorded which). The receptors were sampled from a woman aged 25 to 39 who had recovered from COVID-19.

The chain uses TRBV28 and TRBJ1-2; 9 bases agree with TRBD1. With 7 bases clipped from V and 7 bases from J, the junction kept 10 bases outside the gene matches. Per the germline V gene, CDR1 is MDHEN and CDR2 is SYDVKM. This CDR3 has 14 amino acids. For the CDR3, the DNA is TGTGCCAGCACCGGTGGGACAGGGACCCTTGGCTACACCTTC. Its protein is CASTGGTGTLGYTF.

The rearrangement uses TRBV7-3 and TRBJ1-5; no reliable D call. The germline gives CDR1 SGHTA, CDR2 FQGTGA. The CDR3 loop spans 14 amino acids. V dropped 1 base and J dropped 3 bases, with 7 bases sitting between them. The CDR3 loop reads CASSLNLANQPQHF. CDR3 DNA sequence: TGTGCCAGCAGCTTAAACTTAGCCAATCAGCCCCAGCATTTT.

V usage is TRBV9 and J usage is TRBJ2-5; 12 bases are shared with TRBD2. This CDR3 comprises 16 residues. From germline, CDR1 is SGDLS and CDR2 YYNGEE. V was pared by 0 bases and J by 3 bases, with 3 bases of the junction left unmatched. In DNA form, the CDR3 reads TGTGCCAGCAGCGTAGCTAGCGGGGGGGCCGAAGAGACCCAGTACTTC. Its protein product is CASSVASGGAEETQYF.

The chain has TRBV6-5 and TRBJ1-2, with D uncertain. Between the trimmed V and J ends, which lost 2 bases and 5 bases, there was a span of 12 bases. Germline loops: CDR1 MNHEY, CDR2 SVGAGI. This CDR3 region has 14 residues. This CDR3 reads CASSYRQALYGYTF. CDR3 DNA: TGTGCCAGCAGTTACCGGCAGGCTTTATATGGCTACACCTTC.

This clone was observed a handful of times. The chain is built from TRBV25-1 and TRBJ1-4, with unresolved D. Germline CDR1 is MGHDK and CDR2 is SYGVNS. This CDR3 contains 14 residues. V was trimmed by 4 bases and J by 3 bases, leaving 9 bases between them. For the CDR3, the DNA is TGTGCCAGCAGTGCCGGGATTTCTAATGAAAAACTGTTTTTT. Translation: CASSAGISNEKLFF.

This rearrangement joins TRBV2 to TRBJ2-1; D is ambiguous. Germline CDR1 is SNHLY and CDR2 is FYNNEI. V was cut by 3 bases and J by 3 bases, with 12 bases left in between. This CDR3 spans 15 amino acids. CDR3: CASSESGGSYNEQFF. The CDR3 DNA is TGTGCCAGCAGTGAGTCCGGCGGAAGCTACAATGAGCAGTTCTTC.

In its sample, this clone was seen once. The CDR3 region has the DNA TGTGCCAGCTCACCAGAAGGGGGTATCAATCAGCCCCAGCATTTT. Translation: CASSPEGGINQPQHF. The rearrangement uses TRBV18 and TRBJ1-5, with D possibly matching TRBD1 (6 bases). The CDR3 length is 15 residues. Germline assignment: CDR1 KGHSH and CDR2 LQKENI. The V gene lost 2 bases and the J gene lost 3 bases, with 11 bases spanning the gap. Full variable domain (missing parts from reference TRBV18 and TRBJ1-5): NAGVMQNPRHLVRRRGQEARLRCSPMKGHSHVYWYRQLPEEGLKFMVYLQKENIIDESGMPKERFSAEFPKEGPSILRIQQVVRGDSAAYFCASSPEGGINQPQHFGDGTRLSIL.

The chain is built from TRBV24-1 and TRBJ2-1; D may be TRBD1 (5 bases). The V and J ends lost 5 bases and 9 bases respectively, with 19 bases between them. This CDR3 has 15 residues. Germline lookup yields CDR1 KGHDR and CDR2 SFDVKD. CDR3 in DNA: TGTGCCACCAGTGCCCCCAGCAGGGTTAGCAGTGAGCAGTTCTTC. Its translation: CATSAPSRVSSEQFF.

This chain uses TRBV4-3 with TRBJ1-2, with TRBD1 identical over 7 bases. This CDR3 region has 17 residues. V lost 0 bases, J lost 3 bases, and 10 bases stayed unmatched. CDR1 is LGHNA and CDR2 is YSLEER in the germline V gene. CDR3 sequence reads: CASSQETLGTADYGYTF. CDR3 bases: TGCGCCAGCAGCCAAGAGACGTTAGGGACAGCGGACTATGGCTACACCTTC.

This clone has only one observation. V usage is TRBV28 and J usage is TRBJ2-7, with 7 positions matching TRBD1. The CDR3 consists of 15 residues. The germline V gene has CDR1 MDHEN and CDR2 SYDVKM. V dropped 8 bases and J dropped 2; count of bases not matched to a gene: 12. In DNA form, the CDR3 reads TGTGCCAGCGGGCAACTGACAGGGATCCCCTACGAGCAGTACTTC. The encoded protein is CASGQLTGIPYEQYF.

The V gene is TRBV2, the J gene TRBJ1-2, with 8 bases aligning to TRBD1. V was clipped by 5 bases and J by 4 bases; unmatched bases: 12. The germline V gene encodes CDR1 SNHLY and CDR2 FYNNEI. The CDR3 is made up of 16 amino acids. CDR3 sequence: CASSRRTGPFSYGYTF. CDR3 coding DNA: TGTGCCAGCAGTCGAAGGACAGGGCCGTTCAGCTATGGCTACACCTTC.